The 5 T cell receptor beta chains given below trace back to one sample, sequenced in a study of blood T cell repertoires in COVID-19. This table comes from immunoSEQ multiplex PCR, and its TCRdb copy is limited to in-frame clones, with some not included. Seen here are around 150,000 clones, 84% observed once, and the top ten hold around 6.8%. The sequencing input was peripheral blood. These TCRs come from a human donor in a cohort sampled during active COVID-19.

The chain recombines TRBV7-2 with TRBJ1-5; D may be TRBD1 (5 bases). Germline CDR1 and CDR2: SGHTA and FQGNSA. V gave up 1 base and J gave up 5 bases, with 12 bases separating them. The CDR3 is made up of 15 amino acids. CDR3 nucleotide sequence: TGTGCCAGCAGCTTAGATGGGGGGACGTATCAGCCCCAGCATTTT. Translated: CASSLDGGTYQPQHF.

This chain uses TRBV10-3 with TRBJ2-7, with 12 positions matching TRBD2. Losses at the gene ends were 6 bases for V and 4 bases for J; bases not matched to a gene: 4. The CDR3 contains 14 residues. Germline lookup yields CDR1 ENHRY and CDR2 SYGVKD. CDR3 nucleotides: TGTGCCATCAGGTCTAGCGGGGGGGAGTACGAGCAGTACTTC. It translates to CAIRSSGGEYEQYF.

The chain links TRBV18 to TRBJ2-5; TRBD1 matches 10 bases. Germline V lookup: CDR1 KGHSH, CDR2 LQKENI. J gave up 5 bases and V 6 bases, and 9 bases lay outside the gene matches. This CDR3 has 15 amino acids. Here the CDR3 reads CASSRDRGLEETQYF. CDR3 coding DNA: TGTGCCAGCTCGCGTGACAGGGGGCTTGAGGAGACCCAGTACTTC.

This chain connects TRBV9 to TRBJ2-3; D is perhaps TRBD2 (5 bases). The CDR3 loop spans 16 amino acids. V lost 3 bases, J lost 3 bases, and 17 bases lay in between. The V gene's germline CDR1 is SGDLS and CDR2 YYNGEE. The CDR3 region is CASSAHLEEATDTQYF. CDR3 coding DNA: TGTGCCAGCAGCGCTCACCTAGAGGAGGCGACAGATACGCAGTATTTT.

This clone showed up just once. The chain employs TRBV18 and TRBJ1-5, with 7 bases fitting TRBD1. Germline lookup yields CDR1 KGHSH and CDR2 LQKENI. The CDR3 is made up of 15 amino acids. The V gene end was trimmed by 3 bases and the J gene end by 6 bases; junction bases not matched to a gene: 8. The CDR3 sequence: CASSPTGVGGQPQHF. CDR3 in DNA: TGTGCCAGCTCACCCACAGGGGTAGGCGGTCAGCCCCAGCATTTT.